A selection of T cell receptor beta chains follows, all from one sample in a study of blood T cells in healthy people across ages. MiXCR was run by TCRdb on the 5' RACE reads, yielding one entry per CDR3 protein. The table shows 500,000 to 600,000 distinct CDR3 sequences, with approximately 30% occurring only once. Sequencing was carried out using blood. These receptors were collected from an older woman in good health. The CDR3 runs from the conserved cysteine through the conserved F or W. D genes are given only for firm matches. A row's size may be missing; if present it is once, few, many or a size class.

d_call,j_call,clone_size,v_call,cdr3_nt,cdr3_aa
TRBD1,TRBJ1-2,few,TRBV29-1,TGCAGCGTTACCAGGGGGAAAGGGTATGGCTACACCTTC,CSVTRGKGYGYTF
NA,TRBJ2-5,many,TRBV28,TGTGCCAGTCGCTTGAGGGTCCTAGAGACCCAGTACTTC,CASRLRVLETQYF
TRBD2,TRBJ2-3,NA,TRBV15,TGTGCCACCAGCAGAGTGAGCGGGAGCGGCACAGATACGCAGTATTTT,CATSRVSGSGTDTQYF
NA,TRBJ1-6,few,TRBV29-1,TGCAGCGTTGGGTCGGGGGCCGAACTCCACTTT,CSVGSGAELHF
NA,TRBJ1-5,few,TRBV7-2,TGTGCCAGCAGCGCGGTTGGAAGGGGCACCAATCAGCCCCAGCATTTT,CASSAVGRGTNQPQHF
NA,TRBJ1-5,NA,TRBV5-1,TGCGCCAGCAGCCCCTTGGACAGCAGCAATCAGCCCCAGCATTTT,CASSPLDSSNQPQHF
TRBD2,TRBJ2-5,NA,TRBV29-1,TGCAGCGTTGTTGAGAGCGGGGGAGAGACCCAGTACTTC,CSVVESGGETQYF
NA,TRBJ1-6,few,TRBV20-1,TGCAGTGCTGGGGTGTGGGGGCCTAATTCACCCCTCCACTTT,CSAGVWGPNSPLHF
NA,TRBJ2-3,NA,TRBV4-3,TGCGCCAGCAGCCAAGAAAACCGGGGCACAGATACGCAGTATTTT,CASSQENRGTDTQYF
TRBD2,TRBJ2-7,NA,TRBV20-1,TGCAGTGCGATGAGCGGGGGGACCTCCTACGAGCAGTACTTC,CSAMSGGTSYEQYF
NA,TRBJ2-6,few,TRBV5-6,TGTGCCAGCAGCTTGTTTGCAGGGCCCAACTCTGGGGCCAACGTCCTGACTTTC,CASSLFAGPNSGANVLTF
NA,TRBJ1-1,NA,TRBV5-5,TGTGCCAGCAGCTCTCATATTACAAGTGGGACTGAAGCTTTCTTT,CASSSHITSGTEAFF
TRBD1,TRBJ2-5,many,TRBV7-7,TGTGCTAGCAGCAACTCACAGGGGAGTTGGGAGACCCAGTACTTC,CASSNSQGSWETQYF
NA,TRBJ2-7,NA,TRBV12-3/TRBV12-4,TGTGCCAGCAGCCGGGGTTCGAACTACGAGCAGTACTTC,CASSRGSNYEQYF
TRBD1,TRBJ2-3,few,TRBV25-1,TGTGCCAGCAGTGTCACAGGGGGGATCGCAGATACGCAGTATTTT,CASSVTGGIADTQYF
NA,TRBJ1-1,few,TRBV5-6,TGTGCCAGCAGGGGACACACTGAAGCTTTCTTT,CASRGHTEAFF
NA,TRBJ2-3,NA,TRBV20-1,TGCAGTGCTGATACCCCCGGGGGTACAGATACGCAGTATTTT,CSADTPGGTDTQYF
NA,TRBJ1-2,NA,TRBV20-1,TGCAGTGCTAGGCTAAGGGCAAGTTCTAACTATGGCTACACCTTC,CSARLRASSNYGYTF
TRBD1,TRBJ1-2,many,TRBV14,TGTGCCAGCAGCCCACGGACAGGGGATGGCTACACCTTC,CASSPRTGDGYTF
NA,TRBJ2-3,NA,TRBV18,TGTGCCAGCTCACCATCCTGGTCTGGGTCAAATACGCAGTATTTT,CASSPSWSGSNTQYF
NA,TRBJ2-1,few,TRBV7-2,TGTGCCAGCAGCCCATTTAGGGATGAGCAGTTCTTC,CASSPFRDEQFF
TRBD1,TRBJ2-3,NA,TRBV3-1,TGTGCCAGCAGCCAAGTCGGACAGGGTTGGAGCACAGATACGCAGTATTTT,CASSQVGQGWSTDTQYF
TRBD2,TRBJ2-1,few,TRBV20-1,TGCAGTGCCAGAGGGGTAGCGGGGGAAACCTACAATGAGCAGTTCTTC,CSARGVAGETYNEQFF
NA,TRBJ2-1,few,TRBV4-1,TGCGCCAGCAGCCTAAATCCCCAGAGCTCCTACAATGAGCAGTTCTTC,CASSLNPQSSYNEQFF
TRBD1,TRBJ2-1,many,TRBV11-1,TGTGCCAGCAGCTTACAGACTCGACAGGGGCTAGCTGAGCAGTTCTTC,CASSLQTRQGLAEQFF
NA,TRBJ2-1,NA,TRBV11-2,TGTGCCAGCAGCCTAGTTGGGGACAATGAGCAGTTCTTC,CASSLVGDNEQFF
TRBD1,TRBJ2-4,NA,TRBV6-1,TGTGCCAGCAGCCGGGACAGGAAAAACGTCGCTAGCCCCAGAAACATTCAGTACTTC,CASSRDRKNVASPRNIQYF
NA,TRBJ1-1,few,TRBV15,TGTGCCACCAAGGGGGGGCCTATGAACACTGAAGCTTTCTTT,CATKGGPMNTEAFF